The clone carrying this T cell receptor (beta chain) was detected many times. Its matching antigen is unknown. These data are taken from a study of T cells in Graves' hyperthyroidism and ophthalmopathy. Overall study context: Blood was drawn when the patient was first diagnosed and still untreated. Study-wide points: By a 13 V-J model, ophthalmopathy was set apart from stable hyperthyroidism.

Germline V gives CDR1 SNHLY, CDR2 FYNNEI. V was cut by 7 bases and J by 1 base, with 14 bases left in between. This CDR3 is built from 15 residues. An absence of ophthalmopathy progression within 18 months meant stable Graves' hyperthyroidism. Uncontrolled infection, other autoimmune disease, pregnancy or lactation excluded patients. Researchers amplified the TCR beta CDR3 regions from RNA transcripts. First-round RT-PCR of the TCR CDR3 relied on the HTBI primer set. TCRdb re-called the multiplex PCR reads through MiXCR, storing one row per CDR3 protein. In the table there are approximately 210,000 distinct CDR3 sequences, approximately 17% of which are singletons.

This rearrangement joins TRBV2 to TRBJ1-5; D unclear. The sequencing input was blood. The receptor comes from a man over 45 with Graves' hyperthyroidism. The CDR3 DNA reads TGTGCCAGCACCCAGCGGATCATCAGCAATCAGCCCCAGCATTTT. It specifies CASTQRIISNQPQHF.